This is a list of T cell receptor beta chains from one sample in a study of cytomegalovirus exposure and HLA in healthy donors. Libraries were prepared by immunoSEQ multiplex PCR; TCRdb keeps only in-frame clonotypes and omits some of them. This sample carries fewer than 150,000 clones, with roughly 2% going to the ten biggest clones. The sequenced sample consisted of PBMCs. The receptor source for this set is a woman aged 55-69 years in good health and CMV-seronegative. Both conserved end residues are trimmed from each CDR3.

V	J	CDR3
TRBV6-5	TRBJ1-6	ASSSLRQTYNSPLH
TRBV6-4	TRBJ2-1	ASGREVVYNEQF
TRBV6-5	TRBJ1-3	ASSYSYQGAGNTIY
TRBV6-7	TRBJ2-6	ASSSNPDRGVSSGANVLT
TRBV6-5	TRBJ1-1	ASSYYGTELNTEAF
TRBV7-6	TRBJ2-2	ASSPAGTGGAVKMTGELF
TRBV5-1	TRBJ2-7	ASSLEPGISYEQY
TRBV29-1	TRBJ1-5	SVRLDRADQPQH
TRBV5-4	TRBJ2-7	ASSLGTNPYEQY
TRBV6-1	TRBJ2-3	ASSGRAGGPDTQY
TRBV4-1	TRBJ2-2	ASSHIAEQGTGELF
TRBV4-1	TRBJ2-7	ASSQRTSGDDEQY
TRBV30	TRBJ1-4	AWHNRGFGEKLF
TRBV5-1	TRBJ1-2	ASSLAKPGDGYT
TRBV19	TRBJ2-5	ASSSRTGGGETQY
TRBV19	-	ASTSSLAGEVEQY
TRBV6-5	TRBJ2-1	ASRVGGSSYNEQF
TRBV4-2	TRBJ2-3	ASSQDRGGADTQY
TRBV18	TRBJ2-7	ASSPPGHASYEQY
TRBV28	TRBJ1-2	ASSRTGMYGYT
TRBV6-5	TRBJ1-2	ASSYVPGGHMGGYT
TRBV5-1	TRBJ1-2	ASSSGTGAIGYT
TRBV2	TRBJ1-5	ASSEANRNQPQH
TRBV6-5	TRBJ1-1	ASTQRQNTEAF
TRBV6-5	TRBJ1-1	ASSATANTEAF
TRBV12-5	TRBJ1-1	ASGPESYTGKNTEAF
TRBV4-1	TRBJ1-4	ASSLGQLNEKLF
TRBV4-1	TRBJ2-7	ASSQEGRYEQY
TRBV28	TRBJ2-1	ASRTLVRRGSYNEQF
TRBV5-8	TRBJ2-7	ASSLVHSYEQY
TRBV2	TRBJ2-1	ASRGLAGGHEQF
TRBV28	TRBJ2-2	ASSSRDIRRGELF
TRBV5-1	TRBJ2-2	ASSLLLSTGELF
TRBV2	TRBJ1-6	ASRQGQGGPPLH
TRBV28	TRBJ2-7	ASSPSTGTSYEQY
TRBV27	TRBJ1-1	ASSLRGGTEAF
TRBV27	TRBJ2-3	ASLPPGGADTQY
TRBV6-1	TRBJ1-1	ASSVRGDGTEAF
TRBV5-4	TRBJ1-2	ASSPRGFYGYT
TRBV5-1	TRBJ1-1	ASSGPVGGSSTEAF
TRBV10-3	TRBJ2-5	AIGTSSETQY
TRBV18	TRBJ1-5	ASSHDRAYSNQPQH
TRBV27	TRBJ1-1	ASSLGSGFGEAF
TRBV5-6	TRBJ2-1	ASSSGLSYNEQF
TRBV19	TRBJ1-1	ASSPGDRYTEAF
TRBV5-1	TRBJ1-1	ASSLGEVDEAF
TRBV29-1	TRBJ1-2	SVAGGPYGYT
TRBV6-5	TRBJ1-6	ASSRRTGWNSPLH
TRBV7-2	TRBJ2-1	ASSPTGGALYNEQF
TRBV19	TRBJ1-5	ASSTWLEGGQPQH
TRBV2	TRBJ1-5	ASSEAGGGRQPQH
TRBV2	TRBJ1-6	ASSATGVELSSYNSPLH
TRBV9	TRBJ1-1	ASSVAVNTEAF
TRBV29-1	TRBJ2-1	SVEARSGGSRYEQF
TRBV4-2	TRBJ2-3	ASSITLLAGAGDTQY
TRBV30	TRBJ2-6	AWILSKGQGYSGANVLT
TRBV6-1	TRBJ2-7	ASSSGLGLSYEQY
TRBV4-1	TRBJ2-6	ASSLGHGQTGANVLT